One sample yielded the 27 T cell receptor beta chains listed below, sequenced in a study of blood T cells in healthy people across ages. Primed by a sample-barcoded 5' primer and a J-beta primer mix, a second PCR proceeded for about 6 to 11 cycles. TCRdb analysed the 5' RACE reads with MiXCR anew, one entry per CDR3 protein. The sample lists 900,000 to 950,000 distinct CDR3 sequences, about 29% occurring once. A further study also used this sample, focusing on T cells of mothers and their children.

The source material was blood. The receptors here all came from a woman in her thirties or forties in good health.

CDR3 in amino acids: CSVESQGAGEQYF. The CDR3 bases are TGCAGCGTTGAATCCCAGGGGGCTGGGGAGCAGTACTTC. The chain has TRBV29-1 and TRBJ2-7, with 8 bases that match TRBD1. The CDR3 loop spans 13 amino acids. Germline lookup yields CDR1 SQVTM and CDR2 ANQGSEA. V lost 2 bases, J lost 7 bases, and 7 bases stayed unmatched.

This clonotype was observed many times. The chain employs TRBV7-6 and TRBJ2-3, with 9 bases matching TRBD2. The germline V gene encodes CDR1 SGHVS and CDR2 FNYEAQ. The J segment lost 0 bases and the V segment lost 5 bases, leaving 6 bases of the junction unmatched. The CDR3 is 16 amino acids. The CDR3 DNA is TGTGCCAGCAGCCGTAGCGGGGGCTCTAGCACAGATACGCAGTATTTT. Translated: CASSRSGGSSTDTQYF.

This clonotype has a count of ten or more. This rearrangement joins TRBV7-3 to TRBJ2-5, with TRBD2 as a possible D gene (6 bases). The CDR3 is 15 residues long. V was shortened by 5 bases and J by 5 bases, with 18 bases between the two germline ends. Germline values: CDR1 SGHTA, CDR2 FQGTGA. CDR3 sequence reads: CASSPTGTGRETQYF. The CDR3 DNA follows: TGTGCCAGCAGCCCCACCGGGACGGGGAGGGAGACCCAGTACTTC.

The genes are TRBV5-6 and TRBJ2-1, with D maybe TRBD2 (9 bases). CDR3 size: 15 residues. Trimming removed 4 bases from V and 8 bases from J, with 19 bases in between. In germline, CDR1 is SGHDT, CDR2 YYEEEE. CDR3: CASSIGQGLAYEQFF. CDR3 sequence (DNA): TGTGCCAGCAGCATCGGACAGGGACTAGCCTATGAGCAGTTCTTC.

This clonotype was picked up many times. J is TRBJ1-2 and V is TRBV12-3 or TRBV12-4; 8 bases are shared with TRBD1. The CDR3 length is 14 residues. The J segment lost 7 bases and the V segment lost 3 bases, leaving 7 bases of the junction unmatched. The CDR3 is CASSFPGGLGGYTF. As DNA, the CDR3 is TGTGCCAGCAGTTTCCCAGGGGGCTTGGGTGGCTACACCTTC.

This clonotype was counted only a few times. The V call is TRBV12-3 or TRBV12-4, the J call TRBJ1-2; TRBD1 might be the D (5 bases). The CDR3 has 15 residues. Deletions cut 6 bases from V and 2 bases from J, with 16 bases between. The DNA for the CDR3 is TGTGCCAGCAGAGGGACGGATGTACTAAACTATGGCTACACCTTC. It specifies CASRGTDVLNYGYTF.

This clonotype occurred a few times. The gene calls are TRBV6-1 and TRBJ2-1, with 8 bases that match TRBD2. The CDR3 has 19 amino acids. From germline, CDR1 is MNHNS and CDR2 SASEGT. The ends lost 3 bases at V and 4 bases at J; junction bases unmatched: 17. The CDR3 coding sequence is TGTGCCAGCAGTGAGAGCGGGGGCCTCACATTAATTCGGTACAATGAGCAGTTCTTC. Its translation is CASSESGGLTLIRYNEQFF.

DNA for the CDR3: TGCAGTGCTAGCTTCGGGGAGCCCTACAATGAGCAGTTCTTC. Translation gives CSASFGEPYNEQFF. This chain links TRBV20-1 with TRBJ2-1; tentative D call: TRBD2 (5 bases). Trimming took 3 bases from V and 2 from J, leaving 11 bases between them. Germline assignment: CDR1 DFQATT and CDR2 SNEGSKA (reference sequence). The CDR3 runs to 14 residues.

This sequence joins TRBV4-1 and TRBJ2-1, with TRBD1 matching 8 bases. CDR3 size: 15 residues. CDR1 is MGHRA and CDR2 is YSYEKL in the germline V gene. After removal of 4 bases from V and 5 bases from J, the junction contained 7 bases not matched to a gene. The CDR3 protein is CASSPDRGQNNEQFF. In DNA, the CDR3 is TGCGCCAGCAGCCCAGACAGGGGTCAAAACAATGAGCAGTTCTTC.

This clonotype occurred a few times. The genes are TRBV30 and TRBJ1-2; D not certain. The CDR3 covers 13 residues. Germline-derived CDR1 and CDR2 are GTSNPN and SVGIG (reference sequence). V was trimmed by 4 bases and J by 5 bases, leaving 14 bases between them. The CDR3 DNA is TGTGCCTGGAAACGGGAACGGGGTTATGGCTACACCTTC. Protein sequence: CAWKRERGYGYTF.

This clonotype was detected ten times or more. V and J are TRBV5-5 and TRBJ1-2; D is uncertain. Germline CDR1 reads SGHKS; CDR2 reads YYEKEE (reference sequence). The V gene lost 0 bases and the J gene lost 3 bases, with 12 bases spanning the gap. This CDR3 is built from 15 residues. CDR3 in DNA: TGTGCCAGCAGCTTGGAAGCCCAAAGTTACTATGGCTACACCTTC. This gives the protein CASSLEAQSYYGYTF.

This clonotype was seen only a few times. V is TRBV11-2 and J is TRBJ2-3; either TRBD1 or TRBD2 may supply D (5 bases each). The germline V gene encodes CDR1 SGHAT and CDR2 FQNNGV. CDR3 length equals 16 residues. V was trimmed by 5 bases and J by 4 bases, leaving 19 bases between them. The CDR3 loop is CASSISGGYAADTQYF. The CDR3 region has the DNA TGTGCCAGCAGCATAAGTGGGGGTTATGCAGCAGATACGCAGTATTTT.

This chain connects TRBV20-1 to TRBJ2-7; 8 bases map to TRBD2. TRBJ2-5 explains the end of the DNA better; the J call may be wrong. CDR3 size: 15 residues. Germline V gives CDR1 DFQATT, CDR2 SNEGSKA (reference sequence). CDR3 residues: CSARDSRTSSETQYF. The CDR3 region has the DNA TGCAGTGCTAGAGATAGCAGGACTAGCTCGGAGACCCAGTACTTC.

This clonotype has just a few counts. The chain joins TRBV5-1 to TRBJ2-3; 9 bases match TRBD2. The ends lost 2 bases at V and 3 bases at J; junction bases unmatched: 7. Germline V gene lookup returns CDR1 SGHRS and CDR2 YFSETQ. The CDR3 runs to 16 residues. CDR3 nucleotides: TGCGCCAGCAGCTTTTCCCTAGCGGGGTCGACAGATACGCAGTATTTT. This gives the protein CASSFSLAGSTDTQYF. The full variable domain, completed using reference TRBV5-1 and TRBJ2-3, is KAGVTQTPRYLIKTRGQQVTLSCSPISGHRSVSWYQQTPGQGLQFLFEYFSETQRNKGNFPGRFSGRQFSNSRSEMNVSTLELGDSALYLCASSFSLAGSTDTQYFGPGTRLTVL.

The chain carries TRBV28 and TRBJ1-5; D is uncertain. CDR3 length: 17 residues. V was shortened by 0 bases and J by 2 bases, with 14 bases between the two germline ends. In germline, CDR1 is MDHEN, CDR2 SYDVKM. The CDR3 DNA follows: TGTGCCAGCAGTTTATGGGCCCCCTCGGAGGGCAATCAGCCCCAGCATTTT. Protein product: CASSLWAPSEGNQPQHF.

Turning to this clonotype: Germline and junction disagree at one end, which may indicate a read error. The rearrangement uses TRBV12-3 or TRBV12-4 and TRBJ2-3; D possibly uses TRBD1 or TRBD2 (6 bases each). CDR3 size: 16 residues. The CDR3 region has the DNA TGTGCCAGCAGTCCGGAGGGGGAACTGATCGCAGATGCGCAGTATTTT. Protein: CASSPEGELIADAQYF.

There are many counts of this clonotype. The chain recombines TRBV4-1 with TRBJ2-7, with D hard to call. Deletions cut 3 bases from V and 1 base from J, with 10 bases between. Germline V lookup: CDR1 MGHRA, CDR2 YSYEKL. There are 14 residues in the CDR3. CDR3 in amino acids: CASSQTAISYEQYF. The CDR3 DNA reads TGCGCCAGCAGCCAGACGGCGATTTCCTACGAGCAGTACTTC.

This clonotype was seen more than once but under ten times. The chain combines TRBV5-1 with TRBJ2-7; 9 bases are shared with TRBD1. Germline V gene sequence: CDR1 SGHRS, CDR2 YFSETQ. The CDR3 consists of 16 residues. The ends lost 0 bases at V and 6 bases at J; junction bases unmatched: 10. CDR3 bases: TGCGCCAGCAGCTTGGCCACCGGGACAGGGCTCCGCGAGCAGTACTTC. Amino acids: CASSLATGTGLREQYF. The whole variable domain, remainder taken from reference TRBV5-1 and TRBJ2-7, is KAGVTQTPRYLIKTRGQQVTLSCSPISGHRSVSWYQQTPGQGLQFLFEYFSETQRNKGNFPGRFSGRQFSNSRSEMNVSTLELGDSALYLCASSLATGTGLREQYFGPGTRLTVT.

Ten or more counts support this clonotype. The chain combines TRBV7-2 with TRBJ2-3; unclear D gene. Trimming took off 0 bases at V and 2 bases at J, with 15 bases between the two ends. Per germline, CDR1 SGHTA and CDR2 FQGNSA. The CDR3 contains 17 residues. In DNA form, the CDR3 reads TGTGCCAGCAGCTTAGCTTTACAGCTAAGGAACACAGATACGCAGTATTTT. This sequence encodes CASSLALQLRNTDTQYF.

The J gene is TRBJ2-1, the V gene TRBV9; 8 bases line up with TRBD2. The germline V gene has CDR1 SGDLS and CDR2 YYNGEE. The CDR3 runs to 16 residues. The J segment lost 4 bases and the V segment lost 3 bases, leaving 9 bases of the junction unmatched. CDR3 sequence: CASSGGGSGKYNEQFF. DNA of the CDR3: TGTGCCAGCAGCGGAGGGGGTAGCGGGAAGTACAATGAGCAGTTCTTC.

The rearrangement uses TRBV5-1 and TRBJ2-5; TRBD1 aligns across 7 bases. The last part of the DNA fits TRBJ2-7 better; the J call may be wrong. CDR3 length: 16 amino acids. Germline V lookup: CDR1 SGHRS, CDR2 YFSETQ. The CDR3 coding sequence is TGCGCCAGCAGCTCCGGGACAGTCCTGACCCTTTACGAGCAGTACTTC. Translating gives CASSSGTVLTLYEQYF.

This clonotype was picked up a small number of times. The chain recombines TRBV20-1 with TRBJ2-4, with 9 bases aligning to TRBD1. The J call is in doubt because the DNA end fits TRBJ2-7 better. The germline CDR1 and CDR2 sequences are DFQATT and SNEGSKA (reference sequence). The CDR3 has 13 residues. CDR3 DNA sequence: TGCAGTGCTAGAACCGGGACAGGGATCGAGCAGTACTTC. It specifies CSARTGTGIEQYF.

The sample holds many counts of this clonotype. J is TRBJ2-7 and V is TRBV7-9; TRBD1 or TRBD2 may be the D gene (5 bases each). The CDR3 runs to 15 residues. V was pared by 5 bases and J by 4 bases, with 18 bases between. CDR1 and CDR2 from the germline V gene are SEHNR and FQNEAQ (reference sequence). The chain's CDR3 is CASSQPGTQPYEQYF. The CDR3 DNA follows: TGTGCCAGCAGCCAGCCCGGGACCCAACCATACGAGCAGTACTTC.

Worth noting for this clonotype: This sequence may be a read error, since a much larger clone differs from it by one base. The J gene is TRBJ2-7, the V gene TRBV29-1; D may be TRBD1 (5 bases). Germline CDR1 reads SQVTM; CDR2 reads ANQGSEA. The CDR3 contains 12 residues. The V end lost 0 bases, the J end lost 2 bases, and 5 bases lay between the germline ends. Here the CDR3 DNA reads TGCAGCGTTGAAGACAGGGCCTACGAGCAGTACTTC. It codes for CSVEDRAYEQYF.

This chain joins TRBV6-5 and TRBJ2-7; TRBD1 aligns across 9 bases. This CDR3 is 14 amino acids long. Germline V lookup: CDR1 MNHEY, CDR2 SVGAGI. V lost 2 bases and J lost 5; bases outside the gene matches: 4. The CDR3: CASSYRTGADEQYF. The CDR3 DNA reads as TGTGCCAGCAGTTACCGGACAGGGGCAGACGAGCAGTACTTC.

This clonotype was observed a few times. V gene TRBV12-3 or TRBV12-4 combines with J gene TRBJ1-1; D ambiguous. V gave up 6 bases and J gave up 1 base, with 9 bases separating them. This CDR3 spans 13 amino acids. The CDR3 DNA sequence: TGTGCCAGCAGCCGTAGTTGGAACACTGAAGCTTTCTTT. It encodes CASSRSWNTEAFF.

This sequence joins TRBV6-6 and TRBJ1-2, with D perhaps matching TRBD1 (6 bases). Germline V gene data show CDR1 as MNHNY and CDR2 as SVGAGI (reference sequence). This CDR3 is 12 amino acids long. Trimming took 2 bases from V and 6 from J, leaving 7 bases between them. This chain's CDR3 is CASSYGDNGYTF. CDR3 DNA sequence: TGTGCCAGCAGTTACGGGGACAATGGCTACACCTTC.